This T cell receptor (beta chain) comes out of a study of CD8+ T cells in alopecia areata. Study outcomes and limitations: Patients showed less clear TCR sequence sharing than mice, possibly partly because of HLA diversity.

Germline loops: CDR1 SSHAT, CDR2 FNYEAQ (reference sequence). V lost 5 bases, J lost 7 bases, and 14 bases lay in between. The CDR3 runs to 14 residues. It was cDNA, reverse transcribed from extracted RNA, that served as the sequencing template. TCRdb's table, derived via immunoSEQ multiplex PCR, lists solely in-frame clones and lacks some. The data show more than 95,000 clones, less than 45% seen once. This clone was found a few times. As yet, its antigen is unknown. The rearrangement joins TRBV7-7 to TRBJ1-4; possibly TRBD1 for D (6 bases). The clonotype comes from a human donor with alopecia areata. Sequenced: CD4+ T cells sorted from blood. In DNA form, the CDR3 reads TGTGCCAGCAGCGCCACCAGGGGTTTTGAAAAACTGTTTTTT. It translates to CASSATRGFEKLFF.